Listed below are T cell receptor beta chains from one sample, sequenced in a study of T cell responses to AZD1222 COVID-19 vaccine. Sequencing used immunoSEQ multiplex PCR; TCRdb keeps in-frame clones, though not all of them. Of about 160,000 clones listed, about 90% were seen once; the top ten hold around 0.99%. The sequences come from peripheral blood, collected 28 days after the second AZD1222 dose. These receptors all come from an adult who received the AZD1222 COVID-19 vaccine. Each CDR3 is given with its conserved first and last residue. The D gene is left open where the match is weak. Clone size is not always given. Where it is, it says once, few, many or a class for expanded clones.

j_gene: TRBJ1-6; v_gene: TRBV19; abundance: NA; d_gene: TRBD1; CDR3aa: CASSLPGQSNSPLHF; CDR3nt: TGTGCCAGTAGCCTCCCGGGACAGAGTAATTCACCCCTCCACTTT
j_gene: TRBJ2-7; v_gene: TRBV9; abundance: NA; d_gene: TRBD2; CDR3aa: CASSPGPSGGSEQYF; CDR3nt: TGTGCCAGCAGCCCGGGTCCTTCCGGGGGGAGCGAGCAGTACTTC
j_gene: TRBJ1-1; v_gene: TRBV10-3; abundance: NA; d_gene: TRBD1; CDR3aa: CAISGLTGMNTEAFF; CDR3nt: TGTGCCATCAGTGGACTGACAGGGATGAACACTGAAGCTTTCTTT
j_gene: TRBJ1-2; v_gene: TRBV6-6; abundance: NA; d_gene: TRBD1; CDR3aa: CASIRGGGGGYTF; CDR3nt: TGTGCCAGCATTAGGGGAGGAGGGGGCGGCTACACCTTC
j_gene: TRBJ2-1; v_gene: TRBV5-4; abundance: NA; d_gene: TRBD1; CDR3aa: CASSLAGTGAVNEQFF; CDR3nt: TGTGCCAGCAGCTTGGCCGGGACAGGTGCCGTTAATGAGCAGTTCTTC
j_gene: TRBJ1-6; v_gene: TRBV7-9; abundance: NA; d_gene: NA; CDR3aa: CASSNLRTGGNSPLHF; CDR3nt: TGTGCCAGCAGCAACCTGCGAACGGGGGGAAATTCACCCCTCCACTTT
j_gene: TRBJ1-3; v_gene: TRBV18; abundance: NA; d_gene: NA; CDR3aa: CASSPGGPGNTIYF; CDR3nt: TGTGCCAGCTCACCCGGGGGGCCTGGAAACACCATATATTTT
j_gene: TRBJ1-1; v_gene: TRBV3-1/TRBV3-2; abundance: NA; d_gene: NA; CDR3aa: CASSLLLRQSEAFF; CDR3nt: TGTGCCAGCAGCCTCCTGCTACGTCAATCTGAAGCTTTCTTT
j_gene: TRBJ2-7; v_gene: TRBV13; abundance: NA; d_gene: NA; CDR3aa: CASSSGAGAEQYF; CDR3nt: TGTGCCAGCAGCTCCGGGGCGGGGGCCGAGCAGTACTTC
j_gene: TRBJ1-1; v_gene: TRBV27; abundance: NA; d_gene: TRBD1; CDR3aa: CASRERTGGNTEAFF; CDR3nt: TGTGCCAGCAGGGAAAGGACAGGGGGGAACACTGAAGCTTTCTTT
j_gene: TRBJ2-1; v_gene: TRBV7-9; abundance: NA; d_gene: NA; CDR3aa: CASSSVREDEQFF; CDR3nt: TGTGCCAGCAGCTCGGTCCGGGAAGATGAGCAGTTCTTC
j_gene: TRBJ2-5; v_gene: TRBV5-6; abundance: NA; d_gene: TRBD2; CDR3aa: CASSLKAGSRETQYF; CDR3nt: TGTGCCAGCAGCTTGAAAGCGGGGTCTCGGGAGACCCAGTACTTC
j_gene: TRBJ1-1; v_gene: TRBV28; abundance: NA; d_gene: NA; CDR3aa: CASSSGSTARRTEAFF; CDR3nt: TGTGCCAGCAGTTCGGGGTCTACAGCGAGGCGCACTGAAGCTTTCTTT
j_gene: TRBJ2-2; v_gene: TRBV7-9; abundance: NA; d_gene: NA; CDR3aa: CASSFGRGVTNTGELFF; CDR3nt: TGTGCCAGCAGCTTTGGACGGGGAGTAACGAACACCGGGGAGCTGTTTTTT
j_gene: TRBJ1-3; v_gene: TRBV4-2; abundance: once; d_gene: NA; CDR3aa: CASSQDRYSGNTIYF; CDR3nt: TGTGCCAGCAGCCAAGACAGGTACTCTGGAAACACCATATATTTT
j_gene: TRBJ1-1; v_gene: TRBV27; abundance: NA; d_gene: NA; CDR3aa: CASSLSAGSFTEAFF; CDR3nt: TGTGCCAGCAGTTTATCAGCAGGTAGCTTCACTGAAGCTTTCTTT
j_gene: TRBJ2-1; v_gene: TRBV11-2; abundance: NA; d_gene: TRBD1; CDR3aa: CASSLTQGEREQFF; CDR3nt: TGTGCCAGCAGCTTGACACAGGGGGAGAGGGAGCAGTTCTTC
j_gene: TRBJ2-5; v_gene: TRBV5-1; abundance: NA; d_gene: NA; CDR3aa: CASSLGRTQETQYF; CDR3nt: TGCGCCAGCAGCTTGGGACGGACCCAAGAGACCCAGTACTTC
j_gene: TRBJ1-2; v_gene: TRBV5-6; abundance: NA; d_gene: TRBD1; CDR3aa: CASSIGTGFGNGYTF; CDR3nt: TGTGCCAGCAGCATAGGGACAGGGTTTGGGAATGGCTACACCTTC
j_gene: TRBJ1-2; v_gene: TRBV27; abundance: NA; d_gene: NA; CDR3aa: CASSLSIGGLRFGYTF; CDR3nt: TGTGCCAGCAGTCTATCAATAGGGGGGCTGAGGTTTGGCTACACCTTC
j_gene: TRBJ2-2; v_gene: TRBV10-1; abundance: NA; d_gene: NA; CDR3aa: CASSPGTQISYTGELFF; CDR3nt: TGCGCCAGCAGTCCGGGGACCCAGATAAGTTACACCGGGGAGCTGTTTTTT
j_gene: TRBJ2-2; v_gene: TRBV9; abundance: NA; d_gene: TRBD1; CDR3aa: CASSAPRQGRDTGELFF; CDR3nt: TGTGCCAGCAGCGCGCCTCGACAGGGTAGGGACACCGGGGAGCTGTTTTTT
j_gene: TRBJ1-1; v_gene: TRBV12-5; abundance: NA; d_gene: NA; CDR3aa: CASGLSPVNTEAFF; CDR3nt: TGTGCTAGTGGTTTAAGCCCCGTGAACACTGAAGCTTTCTTT
j_gene: TRBJ2-7; v_gene: TRBV10-3; abundance: NA; d_gene: TRBD2; CDR3aa: CAISFLWTSGGSYEQYF; CDR3nt: TGTGCCATCAGTTTCCTTTGGACTAGCGGGGGCTCCTACGAGCAGTACTTC
j_gene: TRBJ1-1; v_gene: TRBV25-1; abundance: once; d_gene: TRBD1; CDR3aa: CASSVPGQGYTEAFF; CDR3nt: TGTGCCAGCAGTGTTCCGGGACAGGGTTATACTGAAGCTTTCTTT
j_gene: TRBJ1-4; v_gene: TRBV2; abundance: once; d_gene: NA; CDR3aa: CASRTERRNEKLFF; CDR3nt: TGTGCCAGCCGAACGGAACGTCGGAATGAAAAACTGTTTTTT
j_gene: TRBJ2-7; v_gene: TRBV23-1; abundance: NA; d_gene: NA; CDR3aa: CASFLARSYEQYF; CDR3nt: TGCGCCAGCTTTCTGGCCCGCTCTTACGAGCAGTACTTC
j_gene: TRBJ2-7; v_gene: TRBV12-3/TRBV12-4; abundance: NA; d_gene: TRBD2; CDR3aa: CASTLTGGYEQYF; CDR3nt: TGTGCCAGCACTCTAACGGGGGGGTACGAGCAGTACTTC
j_gene: TRBJ2-3; v_gene: TRBV9; abundance: NA; d_gene: NA; CDR3aa: CASSAGGVTQYF; CDR3nt: TGTGCCAGCAGCGCCGGGGGAGTGACGCAGTATTTT
j_gene: TRBJ1-4; v_gene: TRBV19; abundance: NA; d_gene: TRBD1; CDR3aa: CASSTDRASTNEKLFF; CDR3nt: TGTGCCAGTAGTACGGACAGGGCCTCAACTAATGAAAAACTGTTTTTT
j_gene: TRBJ1-1; v_gene: TRBV2; abundance: NA; d_gene: NA; CDR3aa: CASNKANTEAFF; CDR3nt: TGTGCCAGCAACAAAGCTAACACTGAAGCTTTCTTT
j_gene: TRBJ2-3; v_gene: TRBV4-2; abundance: NA; d_gene: NA; CDR3aa: CASSQAPIGVYTQYF; CDR3nt: TGTGCCAGCAGCCAAGCCCCGATCGGCGTTTATACGCAGTATTTT
j_gene: TRBJ1-1; v_gene: TRBV20-1; abundance: NA; d_gene: TRBD1; CDR3aa: CSASRDSLWQGTEAFF; CDR3nt: TGCAGTGCTAGTAGGGACAGCCTCTGGCAGGGCACTGAAGCTTTCTTT
j_gene: TRBJ2-1; v_gene: TRBV25-1; abundance: NA; d_gene: NA; CDR3aa: CASSEVDRLYNEQFF; CDR3nt: TGTGCCAGCAGTGAGGTCGATAGATTATACAATGAGCAGTTCTTC
j_gene: TRBJ1-5; v_gene: TRBV15; abundance: NA; d_gene: NA; CDR3aa: CATSRDDSNQPQHF; CDR3nt: TGTGCCACCAGCAGAGATGATAGCAATCAGCCCCAGCATTTT
j_gene: TRBJ2-3; v_gene: TRBV6-4; abundance: NA; d_gene: NA; CDR3aa: CASSERDTQYF; CDR3nt: TGTGCCAGCAGTGAGCGGGATACGCAGTATTTT
j_gene: TRBJ1-1; v_gene: TRBV11-2; abundance: few; d_gene: NA; CDR3aa: CASSLEAYTEAFF; CDR3nt: TGTGCCAGCAGCTTAGAGGCCTACACTGAAGCTTTCTTT
j_gene: TRBJ2-1; v_gene: TRBV19; abundance: NA; d_gene: NA; CDR3aa: CASSSPGGRYGNEQFF; CDR3nt: TGTGCCAGTAGTTCCCCCGGGGGACGATACGGCAATGAGCAGTTCTTC
j_gene: TRBJ1-2; v_gene: TRBV5-5; abundance: NA; d_gene: NA; CDR3aa: CASSFTDSVNYGYTF; CDR3nt: TGTGCCAGCAGCTTCACGGACAGCGTTAACTATGGCTACACCTTC
j_gene: TRBJ1-2; v_gene: TRBV5-1; abundance: NA; d_gene: NA; CDR3aa: CASSFQTLGNYGYTF; CDR3nt: TGCGCCAGCAGCTTTCAAACCCTTGGTAACTATGGCTACACCTTC
j_gene: TRBJ2-1; v_gene: TRBV6-1; abundance: NA; d_gene: TRBD2; CDR3aa: CASSKAGGTVDEQFF; CDR3nt: TGTGCCAGCAGTAAAGCGGGGGGTACCGTCGATGAGCAGTTCTTC
j_gene: TRBJ2-3; v_gene: TRBV11-2; abundance: NA; d_gene: NA; CDR3aa: CASSLRRGTDTQYF; CDR3nt: TGTGCCAGCAGCTTACGGAGGGGCACAGATACGCAGTATTTT
j_gene: TRBJ1-5; v_gene: TRBV23-1; abundance: NA; d_gene: TRBD1; CDR3aa: CASTRFGQGAYQPQHF; CDR3nt: TGCGCCAGCACACGATTCGGCCAGGGGGCCTATCAGCCCCAGCATTTT
j_gene: TRBJ1-1; v_gene: TRBV6-5; abundance: once; d_gene: NA; CDR3aa: CASGMREAFF; CDR3nt: TGTGCCAGCGGGATGAGGGAAGCTTTCTTT
j_gene: TRBJ1-1; v_gene: TRBV7-9; abundance: NA; d_gene: NA; CDR3aa: CASSPPRPEAFF; CDR3nt: TGTGCCAGCAGCCCCCCTCGGCCTGAAGCTTTCTTT
j_gene: TRBJ1-1; v_gene: TRBV11-2; abundance: NA; d_gene: NA; CDR3aa: CASSLGGAGNTEAFF; CDR3nt: TGTGCCAGCAGCTTAGGGGGGGCTGGGAACACTGAAGCTTTCTTT
j_gene: TRBJ2-1; v_gene: TRBV11-3; abundance: NA; d_gene: TRBD1; CDR3aa: CASSLDGTGAYNEQFF; CDR3nt: TGTGCCAGCAGCTTAGATGGGACAGGGGCTTACAATGAGCAGTTCTTC
j_gene: TRBJ2-1; v_gene: TRBV6-5; abundance: NA; d_gene: TRBD2; CDR3aa: CASSPSGGLNEQFF; CDR3nt: TGTGCCAGCAGTCCTAGCGGGGGGTTAAATGAGCAGTTCTTC
j_gene: TRBJ1-5; v_gene: TRBV27; abundance: NA; d_gene: TRBD1; CDR3aa: CASSSRDRGSNQPQHF; CDR3nt: TGTGCCAGCAGTTCCCGGGACAGGGGTAGCAATCAGCCCCAGCATTTT
j_gene: TRBJ1-3; v_gene: TRBV6-4; abundance: NA; d_gene: NA; CDR3aa: CASRGCHSGNTIYF; CDR3nt: TGTGCCAGCAGAGGGTGCCACTCTGGAAACACCATATATTTT
j_gene: TRBJ2-7; v_gene: TRBV18; abundance: NA; d_gene: NA; CDR3aa: CASSPPSGALDEQYF; CDR3nt: TGTGCCAGCTCACCACCATCAGGGGCGCTCGACGAGCAGTACTTC
j_gene: TRBJ2-7; v_gene: TRBV15; abundance: NA; d_gene: NA; CDR3aa: CATSRADRISYEQYF; CDR3nt: TGTGCCACCAGCAGGGCCGACAGGATCTCCTACGAGCAGTACTTC
j_gene: TRBJ1-2; v_gene: TRBV7-3; abundance: NA; d_gene: NA; CDR3aa: CASSPGQFRGVYGYTF; CDR3nt: TGTGCCAGCAGCCCAGGACAGTTTCGGGGGGTTTATGGCTACACCTTC